The 14 T cell receptor beta chains in this list originate from one sample, sequenced in a study of blood T cell repertoires in COVID-19. Sequencing used immunoSEQ multiplex PCR; TCRdb keeps in-frame clones, though not all of them. The sample comprises fewer than 300,000 clones, more than 70% of which are singletons, and 0.95% to 1.5% rests with the top ten. Sequencing was performed on PBMCs or T cells enriched from blood (not recorded which). These receptors originate from a woman aged 40 to 49 with acute COVID-19.

The chain employs TRBV18 and TRBJ1-5; possibly TRBD1 for D (6 bases). The V end lost 6 bases, the J end lost 5 bases, and 20 bases lay between the germline ends. CDR3 length equals 16 residues. Germline values: CDR1 KGHSH, CDR2 LQKENI. The CDR3 DNA follows: TGTGCCAGCTCTCCCCTCGACAGGTCAAACCATCAGCCCCAGCATTTT. Amino acids: CASSPLDRSNHQPQHF.

The V call is TRBV28, the J call TRBJ1-1, with 7 bases that match TRBD1. Germline CDR1 is MDHEN and CDR2 is SYDVKM. The V and J ends lost 8 bases and 10 bases, in that order; junction bases with no gene match: 7. The CDR3 is 11 residues long. CDR3 nucleotide sequence: TGTGCCAGCGAAAGGGGGCGTGGAGCTTTCTTT. Translated, it gives CASERGRGAFF.

The chain has TRBV3-1 (or the pseudogene TRBV3-2) and TRBJ2-7, with TRBD1 matching 7 bases. V trimming: 3 bases; J trimming: 1 base; junction bases outside the gene matches: 12. The germline CDR1 and CDR2 sequences are LGHDT and YNNKEL (reference sequence). The CDR3 length is 17 residues. The chain's CDR3 is CASSHVLDRASSYEQYF. The CDR3 DNA reads as TGTGCCAGCAGCCACGTCCTTGACAGGGCGAGTTCCTACGAGCAGTACTTC.

This sequence joins TRBV18 and TRBJ1-1; 7 positions agree with TRBD1. The CDR3 has 15 residues. The J segment lost 0 bases and the V segment lost 8 bases, leaving 9 bases of the junction unmatched. CDR1 and CDR2 from the germline V gene are KGHSH and LQKENI. DNA of the CDR3: TGTGCCAGCGGCCGGGACAGCCCCATGAACACTGAAGCTTTCTTT. Translating it yields CASGRDSPMNTEAFF.

The rearrangement links TRBV19 to TRBJ1-6; TRBD1 might be the D (5 bases). Germline V gene data show CDR1 as LNHDA and CDR2 as SQIVND (reference sequence). The length of the CDR3 is 14 residues. V lost 3 bases and J 16 bases, leaving 19 bases between the germline ends. DNA of the CDR3: TGTGCCAGTAGTATTGTGGACAACTTGCGAGAACTCCACTTT. It translates to CASSIVDNLRELHF. Filled out from reference TRBV19 and TRBJ1-6, the complete variable domain reads DGGITQSPKYLFRKEGQNVTLSCEQNLNHDAMYWYRQDPGQGLRLIYYSQIVNDFQKGDIAEGYSVSREKKESFPLTVTSAQKNPTAFYLCASSIVDNLRELHFGNGTRLTVT.

The chain recombines TRBV19 with TRBJ1-1; D is perhaps TRBD1 (5 bases). CDR3 length: 15 amino acids. CDR1 and CDR2 (germline): LNHDA, SQIVND (reference sequence). V lost 5 bases and J lost 4, with 17 bases in between. The CDR3: CASSVDQGGGTEAFF. CDR3 DNA sequence: TGTGCCAGTAGTGTGGACCAGGGAGGTGGCACTGAAGCTTTCTTT. The full variable domain, with the rest looked up from reference TRBV19 and TRBJ1-1, is DGGITQSPKYLFRKEGQNVTLSCEQNLNHDAMYWYRQDPGQGLRLIYYSQIVNDFQKGDIAEGYSVSREKKESFPLTVTSAQKNPTAFYLCASSVDQGGGTEAFFGQGTRLTVV.

This chain links TRBV3-1 (or the pseudogene TRBV3-2) with TRBJ2-2, with 9 bases that match TRBD2. Per the germline V gene, CDR1 is LGHDT and CDR2 is YNNKEL (reference sequence). The CDR3 covers 17 residues. V shed 1 base and J 2 bases; nucleotides not matched to a gene: 5. The CDR3, as DNA: TGTGCCAGCAGCCAAGTTAGGCTAGCGGGAAACACCGGGGAGCTGTTTTTT. Its protein product is CASSQVRLAGNTGELFF.

This chain uses TRBV19 with TRBJ2-3, with D tentatively TRBD1 (5 bases). The CDR3 loop spans 14 amino acids. Germline V CDR1 and CDR2: LNHDA, SQIVND (reference sequence). V was pared by 6 bases and J by 2 bases, with 12 bases between. The CDR3 DNA is TGTGCCAGTAGGCCTGACAGACTCACAGATACGCAGTATTTT. Translating gives CASRPDRLTDTQYF.

This clone was found once. In nucleotides, the CDR3 is TGTGCCACCAGTATCGACAGGGCCTATGGCTACACCTTC. As protein: CATSIDRAYGYTF. The rearrangement uses TRBV24-1 and TRBJ1-2; 7 bases agree with TRBD1. The CDR3 contains 13 residues. V lost 6 bases, J lost 4 bases, and 4 bases stayed unmatched. In germline, CDR1 is KGHDR, CDR2 SFDVKD.

The V and J genes are TRBV4-1 and TRBJ2-1; TRBD2 matches 8 bases. This CDR3 has 18 amino acids. The J segment lost 2 bases and the V segment lost 1 base, leaving 10 bases of the junction unmatched. Germline lookup yields CDR1 MGHRA and CDR2 YSYEKL. The CDR3 loop reads CASSQALQRGHAYNEQFF. CDR3 in DNA: TGCGCCAGCAGCCAAGCCTTACAGCGGGGGCACGCCTACAATGAGCAGTTCTTC.

The J gene is TRBJ2-1, the V gene TRBV18; a weak D match, TRBD2 (6 bases). Germline V gene lookup returns CDR1 KGHSH and CDR2 LQKENI. CDR3 size: 12 residues. The V end lost 6 bases, the J end lost 8 bases, and 11 bases lay between the germline ends. The CDR3 DNA follows: TGTGCCAGCTCCCTGACTAGAGATGAGCAGTTCTTC. It encodes CASSLTRDEQFF. Together with reference TRBV18 and TRBJ2-1, the CDR3 gives the full variable domain: NAGVMQNPRHLVRRRGQEARLRCSPMKGHSHVYWYRQLPEEGLKFMVYLQKENIIDESGMPKERFSAEFPKEGPSILRIQQVVRGDSAAYFCASSLTRDEQFFGPGTRLTVL.

This chain connects TRBV5-8 to TRBJ2-1, with D perhaps matching TRBD1 (7 bases). CDR1 is SGHTS and CDR2 is YDEGEE in the germline V gene. Trimming shortened V by 2 bases and J by 7 bases, and 16 bases separated the two germline ends. The length of the CDR3 is 15 residues. CDR3 region: CASSLRQGGSNEQFF. CDR3 sequence (DNA): TGTGCCAGCAGCTTAAGACAGGGAGGATCGAATGAGCAGTTCTTC.

This chain links TRBV18 with TRBJ1-1; 8 bases map to TRBD1. Germline V CDR1 and CDR2: KGHSH, LQKENI. The CDR3 is 14 residues long. The trim removed 4 bases at V and 4 bases at J, leaving 5 bases unmatched. Written as DNA, the CDR3 is TGTGCCAGCTCACTCCAGGGGGCCTCCACTGAAGCTTTCTTT. It translates to CASSLQGASTEAFF.

In the case of this clone: One end of the junction does not line up with germline, which may come from a read error. The gene calls are TRBV7-7 and TRBJ2-2, with 7 bases that match TRBD1. Germline values: CDR1 SSHAT, CDR2 FNYEAQ (reference sequence). This CDR3 comprises 15 residues. CDR3 DNA: TGTGCTAGCAGCCAGGGACAGACGAACACCGGGGAGCTGTTTTTT. It is translated as CASSQGQTNTGELFF.